A single T cell receptor beta chain is shown here with its context. It has no known antigen specificity. There are no base qualities to consult, and no much larger clone falls within one base. This record belongs to a study of technical replicates of blood from several donors (dated by TCRdb to the late 2010s). According to the germline V gene (reference sequence), CDR1 reads MNHEY and CDR2 reads SMNVEV. The CDR3 has 15 amino acids, counting the end cysteine and phenylalanine. Of all the DNA, just the CDR3 is kept, 45 bases in frame from base 1. Trimming takes 2 bases from V and 0 bases from J, and the germline ends sit 7 bases apart. Preparation of the library involved the immunoSEQ multiplex PCR assay. This immuneACCESS table, as held by TCRdb, lists in-frame sequences with V and J called but not all clones. Of the missing ones, under half trace to an unresolved V gene in checked studies; the others have no known cause. Here the sample has over 80,000 clones; approximately 96% occur a single time. The top ten clonotypes cover approximately 0.38% of the sample.

Rearrangement joined TRBV27 to TRBJ2-2; the D gene assignment is ambiguous. Sequencing used T cells isolated from PBMCs. This sequence was found in a human donor in good health. The CDR3 amino acid sequence is: CASSLDKANTGELFF. The DNA reads as follows: TGTGCCAGCAGTTTAGACAAGGCGAACACCGGGGAGCTGTTTTTT.